This T cell receptor beta chain derives from a study of Graves' ophthalmopathy and Graves' hyperthyroidism. Study findings and constraints: Thyroid clonotypes that were expanded above 0.001 frequency mostly also appeared in blood.

Recruitment covered hyperthyroidism patients aged 18 to 65 whose new diagnosis was of under 2 months' duration. A note on this clonotype: What it binds is unknown.

This CDR3 is built from 18 residues. Looked up from germline, CDR1 is MGHRA and CDR2 is YSYEKL. V was shortened by 0 bases and J by 0 bases, with 12 bases between the two germline ends. Amplification of the TCR beta CDR3 regions used RNA transcripts (as template). The authors performed first-round RT-PCR with HTBI primers and then a second-round multiplex PCR. TCRdb processed the multiplex PCR reads anew with MiXCR; each CDR3 protein has one entry. The sample lists around 1.1 million distinct CDR3 sequences; less than 45% were seen once. This chain links TRBV4-1 with TRBJ2-6; tentatively, D is TRBD1 (6 bases). This TCR derives from an adult man with Graves' hyperthyroidism. The sequenced material came from peripheral blood or thyroid tissue (not recorded which). Here the CDR3 reads CASSQEGAGASGANVLTF. Here the CDR3 DNA reads TGCGCCAGCAGCCAAGAAGGGGCAGGGGCCTCTGGGGCCAACGTCCTGACTTTC.